This T cell receptor (beta chain) was recovered during a study of spatial heterogeneity in lung cancer. On the study more broadly: The donors were 55 to 80 patients with non-small cell lung cancer that was early-stage and untreated. Where present, follow-up PBMC were sequenced a median of roughly two years after resection.

Stated time point: blood at routine non-recurrence follow-up after resection. Researchers sequenced whole RNA taken from tumor, nontumor lung or frozen PBMC without sorting. This clonotype was detected ten times or more. Trimming took 5 bases from V and 1 from J; bases not matched to a gene: 11. CDR3 length: 17 residues. Germline CDR1 is DFQATT and CDR2 is SNEGSKA (reference sequence). Unique molecular identifiers, one per molecule, were present on every TCR cDNA molecule. TCRdb fed the 5' RACE reads into MiXCR, producing one record per CDR3 protein. Among 25,000 to 30,000 distinct CDR3 sequences listed, approximately 6% were seen once.

This sequence joins TRBV20-1 and TRBJ2-3; 11 bases map to TRBD2. The TCR sequence derives from a male donor with early-stage non-small cell lung cancer. The sample in question was PBMCs, obtained at follow-up. The CDR3 is CSASGTSGIKGTDTQYF. The CDR3 DNA is TGCAGTGCTTCCGGGACTAGCGGAATTAAAGGCACAGATACGCAGTATTTT.